The 23 T cell receptor beta chains below were found in one sample sequenced in a study of T cells after yellow fever vaccination. One entry per CDR3 protein, called by TCRdb with MiXCR from the 5' RACE reads. The table has approximately 300,000 distinct CDR3 sequences, about 10% seen once. Material: CD4+ T cells sorted from PBMCs, obtained 45 days after the yellow fever booster vaccination. Every receptor here comes from a man aged 18-30 years who received the YFV17D yellow fever vaccine.

This clonotype has more than one count but fewer than ten. J is TRBJ2-1 and V is TRBV29-1; the match to TRBD1 covers 10 bases. Germline loops: CDR1 SQVTM, CDR2 ANQGSEA. The CDR3 totals 14 residues. Losses at the gene ends were 5 bases for V and 7 bases for J; bases not matched to a gene: 8. The CDR3 protein is CSVMGQGIWNEQFF. The CDR3 DNA follows: TGCAGCGTTATGGGACAGGGGATTTGGAATGAGCAGTTCTTC.

This clonotype came up many times. The chain employs TRBV5-4 and TRBJ2-4, with D possibly being TRBD1 or TRBD2 (5 bases each). CDR3 length equals 13 residues. In germline, CDR1 is SGHNT, CDR2 YYREEE (reference sequence). V lost 4 bases to trimming and J lost 5 bases, with 10 bases between them. The CDR3 region is CASSLGTENIQYF. The CDR3 coding sequence is TGTGCCAGCAGCCTCGGGACGGAAAACATTCAGTACTTC.

This clonotype was seen only a few times. The chain combines TRBV12-3 or TRBV12-4 with TRBJ1-6; 8 nucleotides align to TRBD1. J gave up 10 bases and V 5 bases, and 7 bases lay outside the gene matches. The CDR3 is made up of 14 amino acids. CDR3 region: CASSPRTGNSPLHF. The CDR3 region has the DNA TGTGCCAGCAGTCCCCGGACAGGGAACTCACCCCTCCACTTT.

This clonotype was seen more than once but under ten times. The V and J genes are TRBV5-6 and TRBJ1-5; maybe TRBD1 (5 bases). Trimming stripped 0 bases from V and 3 bases from J, with 22 bases between. The CDR3 is 19 amino acids. Germline CDR1 reads SGHDT; CDR2 reads YYEEEE. CDR3 coding DNA: TGTGCCAGCAGCTTGGGGCCGAAGGCGTCGGGGACCGACAATCAGCCCCAGCATTTT. It is translated as CASSLGPKASGTDNQPQHF.

This clonotype has more than one count but fewer than ten. J is TRBJ2-3 and V is TRBV7-9; D ambiguous. V was trimmed by 9 bases and J by 2 bases, leaving 12 bases between them. Germline V lookup: CDR1 SEHNR, CDR2 FQNEAQ (reference sequence). The CDR3 spans 13 residues. The CDR3 is CASGWSHTDTQYF. The CDR3 region has the DNA TGTGCCAGTGGTTGGAGTCACACAGATACGCAGTATTTT.

The chain has TRBV5-6 and TRBJ2-5; 7 bases fit TRBD1. J lost 4 bases, V lost 4 bases, and 7 bases had no gene match. This CDR3 region has 14 residues. Germline V gene data show CDR1 as SGHDT and CDR2 as YYEEEE. CDR3 in amino acids: CASSPDRALETQYF. The CDR3, as DNA: TGTGCCAGCAGCCCTGACAGGGCCTTAGAGACCCAGTACTTC.

This clonotype was seen ten or more times. The chain uses TRBV7-3 and TRBJ2-2; D unclear. The ends were cut back, 7 bases at V and 4 bases at J, with 13 bases in the middle. The CDR3 extends over 14 amino acids. CDR1 is SGHTA, CDR2 FQGTGA, per germline. CDR3 sequence reads: CASTLTPATGELFF. CDR3 in DNA: TGTGCCAGCACCTTGACTCCGGCCACCGGGGAGCTGTTTTTT.

This clonotype was seen more than once but under ten times. The chain joins TRBV9 to TRBJ1-3; D unresolved. Germline values: CDR1 SGDLS, CDR2 YYNGEE. Trimming cost V 2 bases and J 4 bases, with 7 bases left between them. The CDR3 is 13 amino acids. As DNA, the CDR3 is TGTGCCAGCAGCGTGGCCGACGGAAACACCATATATTTT. Protein product: CASSVADGNTIYF.

The V call is TRBV12-3 or TRBV12-4, the J call TRBJ1-1, with a possible D match to TRBD1 (6 bases). The CDR3 runs 13 residues. The V and J ends lost 6 bases and 7 bases respectively, with 15 bases between them. CDR3 residues: CASSSAGVGEAFF. DNA for the CDR3: TGTGCCAGCAGCTCAGCAGGGGTGGGTGAAGCTTTCTTT.

The chain has TRBV19 and TRBJ2-2; D is ambiguous. This CDR3 has 12 amino acids. Trimming removed 6 bases from V and 6 bases from J, with 8 bases in between. Germline CDR1 is LNHDA and CDR2 is SQIVND (reference sequence). As DNA, the CDR3 is TGTGCCAGTAGGACACCTCCCGGGGAGCTGTTTTTT. Its translation is CASRTPPGELFF.

This clonotype was counted only a few times. CDR3 DNA: TGTGCCAGCAGCGCGGGGGACAGTCGTGAGCCCCAGCATTTT. Its translation is CASSAGDSREPQHF. The gene calls are TRBV9 and TRBJ1-5; 7 positions match TRBD1. This CDR3 spans 14 amino acids. The trim removed 3 bases at V and 8 bases at J, leaving 8 bases unmatched. Germline V lookup: CDR1 SGDLS, CDR2 YYNGEE.

CDR3 sequence: CASSVGRAGGADTQYF. The CDR3 nucleotides read TGTGCCAGCAGCGTAGGGCGAGCGGGGGGTGCAGATACGCAGTATTTT. The chain couples TRBV9 to TRBJ2-3, with TRBD2 identical over 9 bases. The CDR3 has 16 amino acids. After removal of 0 bases from V and 4 bases from J, the junction contained 6 bases not matched to a gene. Germline V lookup: CDR1 SGDLS, CDR2 YYNGEE.

The rearrangement joins TRBV4-3 to TRBJ1-2; no firm D call. There are 16 residues in the CDR3. The germline V gene has CDR1 LGHNA and CDR2 YSLEER. The ends were cut back, 0 bases at V and 8 bases at J, with 19 bases in the middle. DNA of the CDR3: TGCGCCAGCAGCCAAGAATGGGTCCGGGGAAGAGGCGGCTACACCTTC. Protein: CASSQEWVRGRGGYTF.

The chain joins TRBV4-3 to TRBJ2-6; D possibly corresponds to TRBD1 (6 bases). Trimming took off 3 bases at V and 2 bases at J, with 11 bases between the two ends. Germline values: CDR1 LGHNA, CDR2 YSLEER. The CDR3 has 16 amino acids. The CDR3 spells CASSQEPGAGANVLTF. DNA of the CDR3: TGCGCCAGCAGCCAGGAACCAGGGGCTGGGGCCAACGTCCTGACTTTC.

This chain links TRBV5-6 with TRBJ1-5; D is possibly TRBD1 (5 bases). Trimming took off 6 bases at V and 0 bases at J, with 16 bases between the two ends. The CDR3 totals 16 residues. From germline, CDR1 is SGHDT and CDR2 YYEEEE. As DNA, the CDR3 is TGTGCCAGCACCAAGGGGCCTCAAGGTAGCAATCAGCCCCAGCATTTT. Translating gives CASTKGPQGSNQPQHF.

V is TRBV12-3 or TRBV12-4 and J is TRBJ1-2; D may be TRBD1 (5 bases). Between the trimmed V and J ends, which lost 5 bases and 8 bases, there was a span of 18 bases. CDR3 length equals 14 residues. The CDR3 coding sequence is TGTGCCAGCAGTCTGACCTCGGGACTTCGGGGCTACACCTTC. It encodes CASSLTSGLRGYTF.

This chain links TRBV5-1 with TRBJ2-2; no firm D call. Trimming pared 3 bases from V and 4 bases from J, leaving 7 bases between. This CDR3 spans 13 amino acids. The germline V gene has CDR1 SGHRS and CDR2 YFSETQ. CDR3 sequence reads: CASSSHSTGELFF. CDR3 coding DNA: TGCGCCAGCAGCTCCCACAGCACCGGGGAGCTGTTTTTT. Complete variable domain (other parts from reference TRBV5-1 and TRBJ2-2): KAGVTQTPRYLIKTRGQQVTLSCSPISGHRSVSWYQQTPGQGLQFLFEYFSETQRNKGNFPGRFSGRQFSNSRSEMNVSTLELGDSALYLCASSSHSTGELFFGEGSRLTVL.

This clonotype was seen many times. This chain connects TRBV27 to TRBJ2-5; possibly TRBD2 for D (6 bases). The germline CDR1 and CDR2 sequences are MNHEY and SMNVEV (reference sequence). This CDR3 has 12 residues. Trimming pared 4 bases from V and 4 bases from J, leaving 7 bases between. As DNA, the CDR3 is TGTGCCAGCAGTTCCGGGAGAGAGACCCAGTACTTC. The encoded protein is CASSSGRETQYF.

The V and J genes are TRBV2 and TRBJ1-2, with D possibly TRBD1 on 5 matching bases. CDR1 SNHLY and CDR2 FYNNEI come from the germline V gene. V was clipped by 6 bases and J by 7 bases, with 15 bases between them. The CDR3 totals 13 residues. The CDR3 sequence: CASSPGTASGYTF. In nucleotides, the CDR3 is TGTGCCAGCAGCCCCGGGACGGCGAGTGGCTACACCTTC.

The chain recombines TRBV11-2 with TRBJ1-1; D gene uncertain. This CDR3 spans 15 amino acids. Trimming took off 2 bases at V and 1 base at J, with 11 bases between the two ends. CDR1 is SGHAT and CDR2 is FQNNGV in the germline V gene. As DNA, the CDR3 is TGTGCCAGCAGCTTACTCGGCTGGGCGAACACTGAAGCTTTCTTT. It yields the protein CASSLLGWANTEAFF.

The rearrangement links TRBV9 to TRBJ2-7; D is ambiguous. CDR1 and CDR2 from the germline V gene are SGDLS and YYNGEE. Trimming took off 0 bases at V and 4 bases at J, with 17 bases between the two ends. The CDR3 runs to 16 residues. CDR3 nucleotide sequence: TGTGCCAGCAGCGTAGTAAGGTCCAACCAAGGGTACGAGCAGTACGTC. It yields the protein CASSVVRSNQGYEQYV.

The gene calls are TRBV20-1 and TRBJ2-7; 8 nucleotides align to TRBD2. V shed 1 base, J shed 0 bases, and the junction held 5 bases outside the gene matches. CDR3 length equals 15 residues. Germline V gene sequence: CDR1 DFQATT, CDR2 SNEGSKA (reference sequence). The CDR3 DNA follows: TGCAGTGCTAGAGGACATAGCGGGACCTCCTACGAGCAGTACTTC. Translating it yields CSARGHSGTSYEQYF.

This clonotype was detected many times. This chain links TRBV5-6 with TRBJ2-5, with a tentative D call TRBD2 (6 bases). V lost 4 bases to trimming and J lost 4 bases, with 11 bases between them. The CDR3 totals 13 residues. The V gene's germline CDR1 is SGHDT and CDR2 YYEEEE. CDR3 nucleotide sequence: TGTGCCAGCAGCATGACTAGTATAGAGACCCAGTACTTC. Translated: CASSMTSIETQYF.